This T cell receptor beta chain was sequenced in a study of neurological immune-mediated disorders. TCRdb re-called the 5' RACE reads with MiXCR, one entry per CDR3 protein. The sample includes 130,000 or so distinct CDR3 sequences, around 3% seen only once; the top ten take about 1.2%. Findings and limits, study-wide: The greatest TCR clonal expansion occurred in HTLV-1-associated myelopathy and the least in multiple sclerosis, which fell below healthy controls. One related-CDR3 cluster, identified by phylogenetic grouping, held the repertoires of 18 of 34 multiple sclerosis patients and was a possible signature.

V shed 5 bases and J shed 1 base, with 7 bases lying between them. Germline CDR1 is SEHNR and CDR2 is FQNEAQ (reference sequence). This CDR3 has 13 amino acids. This clonotype came up many times. As yet, its antigen is unknown. The source is a woman in her 30s with multiple sclerosis. The chain recombines TRBV7-9 with TRBJ2-3, with a tentative D call TRBD1 (5 bases). Material: PBMCs. Here the CDR3 reads CASSLGGTDTQYF. CDR3 nucleotide sequence: TGTGCCAGCAGCCTAGGGGGCACAGATACGCAGTATTTT.